The T cell receptor (beta chain) under discussion was sequenced for a study of CXCR3-negative and CXCR3-positive naive CD8 T cells. General study results and limits: Comparison of naive CXCR3-negative and CXCR3-positive cells revealed similar TRBV-TRBJ usage, while memory cells differed. TRB CDR3 properties were used to infer TCR strength, and surface CD5 was comparable between naive subsets.

This CDR3 region has 16 residues. The V gene's germline CDR1 is LNHDA and CDR2 SQIVND (reference sequence). As for this clonotype: Antigen: not known.

In preparing the TRB cDNA libraries, 5' RACE with UMI labels was used. TCRdb re-called the 5' RACE reads and shows each CDR3 protein once, DNA omitted. The table for this sample gives 70,000 to 95,000 distinct CDR3 sequences. Each CD8+ T cell subset was flow-sorted in triplicate. Every sort contained 300,000 cells. Sequenced: naive CXCR3- CD8+ T cells from blood. The subset is: CD45RO-CCR7+CD27+CD95- naive CD8+ T cells lacking CXCR3 (TNR3-). The chain uses TRBV19 and TRBJ2-7; TCRdb lists TRBD2, though no DNA is available to test this call. The receptor was derived from a human donor in good health. Some clones in this sample may be carry-over from other donors' samples. CDR3 residues: CASSIAGDKLTYEQYF.